The clone carrying this T cell receptor (beta chain) was counted at least ten times. The antigen is undetermined. This specimen comes from a study of T cells in Graves' hyperthyroidism and ophthalmopathy. General observations from the study: A model built on 13 V-J features separated ophthalmopathy from stable hyperthyroidism.

Criteria for exclusion of patients were uncontrolled infection, other autoimmune disease, pregnancy or lactation. Germline V gene data show CDR1 as MNHNS and CDR2 as SASEGT. The CDR3 is 14 residues long. Deletions cut 10 bases from V and 2 bases from J, with 17 bases between. TCR beta CDR3 region amplification was performed from RNA transcripts. HTBI primers were used for first-round RT-PCR of the TCR CDR3. TCRdb re-called the multiplex PCR reads through MiXCR, storing one row per CDR3 protein. The sample lists roughly 570,000 distinct CDR3 sequences, just over 45% occurring once. This receptor was identified in a woman aged 18-30 years with Graves' hyperthyroidism. Sequenced input: peripheral blood or thyroid tissue (not recorded which). The genes are TRBV6-1 and TRBJ2-5; perhaps TRBD2 as D (5 bases). The CDR3 spells CATTLGNLQETQYF. In DNA, the CDR3 is TGTGCCACCACGCTCGGGAACCTACAAGAGACCCAGTACTTC.